These T cell receptor beta chains were read from a single sample in a study of blood T cell repertoires in COVID-19. Sequencing used immunoSEQ multiplex PCR; TCRdb keeps in-frame clones, though not all of them. The sample has around 180,000 clones, 75% to 90% seen once. The material sequenced was peripheral blood. These receptors were taken from a man in his sixties or seventies with active or convalescent COVID-19. Each CDR3 is given with its conserved first and last residue. Fields, in order: clone size, J gene, V gene, D gene, CDR3 DNA, CDR3 protein. The D gene is left open where the match is weak. Clone size appears in some rows only: once, few, many, or a class for an expanded clone.

- TRBJ2-1 TRBV5-1 TRBD2 TGCGCCAGCAGCTTGGTCGCGGGAGGGGGATACAATGAGCAGTTCTTC CASSLVAGGGYNEQFF
- TRBJ2-1 TRBV11-2 - TGTGCCAGCAGGCGGACGGGAGATGGCAATGAGCAGTTCTTC CASRRTGDGNEQFF
- TRBJ1-2 TRBV11-2 - TGTGCCAGCAGCCCCCCACAGGGTATAGGTGGCTACACCTTC CASSPPQGIGGYTF
- TRBJ2-2 TRBV24-1 - TGTGCCACCACCCGGTCGGGTTCCGGGGAGCTGTTTTTT CATTRSGSGELFF
- TRBJ2-7 TRBV5-1 - TGCGCCAGCAGCCCGTCGGGACAAACCACCTACGAGCAGTACTTC CASSPSGQTTYEQYF
- TRBJ2-1 TRBV4-3 TRBD2 TGCGCCAGCAGCCAATTGCGGGGGCGGGGGGGCCTAAATGAGCAGTTCTTC CASSQLRGRGGLNEQFF
- TRBJ1-4 TRBV27 TRBD1 TGTGCCAGCAGTTCCAGGGGGCGTCAAGGGGAAAAACTGTTTTTT CASSSRGRQGEKLFF
- TRBJ2-7 TRBV2 - TGTGCCAGCAGTGAAGACGGTTCCCTCCCCGGGTCCGGATCGCTTAACCCCTACGAGCAGTACTTC CASSEDGSLPGSGSLNPYEQYF
- TRBJ2-5 TRBV25-1 TRBD1 TGTGCCAGCAGTGGGCTGACAGGGCAAGAGACCCAGTACTTC CASSGLTGQETQYF
- TRBJ1-2 TRBV28 TRBD1 TGTGCCAGCAGTTACGAGGACAGGGATACCTATGGCTACACCTTC CASSYEDRDTYGYTF
- TRBJ2-2 TRBV7-8 TRBD2 TGTGCCAGCAGCTATCAGCTAGCGGGAGGCACCGGGGAGCTGTTTTTT CASSYQLAGGTGELFF
few TRBJ2-2 TRBV11-2 TRBD2 TGTGCCAGCAGCCCGCGGACGCGGGGGGACACCGGGGAGCTGTTTTTT CASSPRTRGDTGELFF
- TRBJ1-4 TRBV2 - TGTGCCAGCAGTGAAACAGGTGAAAATGAAAAACTGTTTTTT CASSETGENEKLFF
- TRBJ2-1 TRBV11-3 TRBD2 TGTGCCAGCAGCGCCCGTAGCGGGAACAATGAGCAGTTCTTC CASSARSGNNEQFF
- TRBJ2-7 TRBV29-1 - TGCAGCGTTGAGGGCAGAGCCTACGAGCAGTACTTC CSVEGRAYEQYF
- TRBJ2-1 TRBV28 TRBD1 TGTGCCAGCAGTTCTACTCCGGGACAGGGTATAGTATCGCAGTTCTTC CASSSTPGQGIVSQFF
- TRBJ2-5 TRBV13 TRBD2 TGTGCCAGCAGCACCGGGGGGGTTGGGCCCCAGTACTTC CASSTGGVGPQYF
- TRBJ2-1 TRBV25-1 TRBD2 TGTGCCAGCAGCGAACTAGCGGGGGGGCTGGGTGAGCAGTTCTTC CASSELAGGLGEQFF
- TRBJ1-6 TRBV28 - TGTGCCAGCACCTTACAGGGTCGGCGGGCCCTCCACTTT CASTLQGRRALHF
- TRBJ2-3 TRBV19 - TGTGCCAGTAGTACGGTCCTGGGCGGCACAGATACGCAGTATTTT CASSTVLGGTDTQYF
- TRBJ2-3 TRBV2 - TGTGCCAGCAGTCCCGTACTACGCACAGATACGCAGTATTTT CASSPVLRTDTQYF
- TRBJ1-5 TRBV28 TRBD1 TGTGCCAGCAACGTGGACAGGTTGGTTCAGCCCCAGCATTTT CASNVDRLVQPQHF
- TRBJ1-2 TRBV11-2 TRBD1 TGTGCCAGCAGCTTAGACCACTGGGACAGGGGTGGAGGCTACACCTTC CASSLDHWDRGGGYTF
- TRBJ1-2 TRBV25-1 - TGTGCCAGCAGTGATTTTGGGGCAAGCTATGGCTACACCTTC CASSDFGASYGYTF
- TRBJ2-4 TRBV11-2 - TGTGCCAGCAGCTTACGAGTCAAAAACATTCAGTACTTC CASSLRVKNIQYF
- TRBJ2-2 TRBV6-2/TRBV6-3 TRBD2 TGTGCCAGCAGTTACTCTTCCCGACTAGCGGGGGAGACCGGGGAGCTGTTTTTT CASSYSSRLAGETGELFF
- TRBJ2-3 TRBV24-1 TRBD1 TGTGCCACCAGTGACCTGGGACAGGGGGTAACAGATACGCAGTATTTT CATSDLGQGVTDTQYF
- TRBJ2-7 TRBV6-2/TRBV6-3 TRBD2 TGTGCCAGCAGTTACACTGGTAGCGGGAGCTACGAGCAGTACTTC CASSYTGSGSYEQYF
- TRBJ2-1 TRBV4-1 TRBD2 TGCGCCAGCAGCCAAGTGAGACTAGCGGGAGTGAATGAGCAGTTCTTC CASSQVRLAGVNEQFF
- TRBJ2-5 TRBV24-1 TRBD2 TGTGCCACCAGTGATGGCCCCGCTCGGTCGGGGGGTATAGGTACCCAGTACTTC CATSDGPARSGGIGTQYF
- TRBJ1-5 TRBV28 - TGTGCCAGCAGTTTATTGGGGACTCCAAACCAGCCCCAGCATTTT CASSLLGTPNQPQHF
once TRBJ2-5 TRBV25-1 - TGTGCCAGCAGTGCCAGGGACAACCAAGAGACCCAGTACTTC CASSARDNQETQYF
- TRBJ2-7 TRBV27 TRBD2 TGTGCCAGCAGTTTTAGCGGGGGCCCCTCCTACGAGCAGTACTTC CASSFSGGPSYEQYF
- TRBJ2-6 TRBV6-2/TRBV6-3 - TGTGCCAGCAGTAGAGGACAGAGGTTCCCTCTCTCTGGGGCCAACGTCCTGACTTTC CASSRGQRFPLSGANVLTF
once TRBJ2-1 TRBV15 TRBD1 TGTGCCACCAGCAGAGATCGGACAGGGGGCGGTGAGCAGTTCTTC CATSRDRTGGGEQFF
- TRBJ1-6 TRBV10-3 TRBD1 TGTGCCATCAGTGAAAGGACAGGGGGGAAGTCTAGCGTAGGATCACCCCTCCACTTT CAISERTGGKSSVGSPLHF
- TRBJ2-1 TRBV18 TRBD1 TGTGCCAGCTCACCCCGGCAGCAGGGGGCCGGTGAGCAGTTCTTC CASSPRQQGAGEQFF
- TRBJ2-6 TRBV2 - TGTGCCAGCAGGGAGCAGGGTGGGGCCAACGTCCTGACTTTC CASREQGGANVLTF
- TRBJ2-7 TRBV28 - TGTGCCAGCAGTCCCATGGACATGATCTACGAGCAGTACTTC CASSPMDMIYEQYF
- TRBJ1-5 TRBV5-3 - TGTGCCAGAAGCCTCGCGGCCCCCGGGAGGCAGCCCCAGCATTTT CARSLAAPGRQPQHF
- TRBJ2-1 TRBV28 TRBD2 TGTGCCAGCAGTCCTCAGCGGGAGTCTTTCGGTGAGCAGTTCTTC CASSPQRESFGEQFF
- TRBJ1-1 TRBV7-2 TRBD1 TGTGCCAGCAGTTACACTACAGGGGCAGTCTCTGAAGCTTTCTTT CASSYTTGAVSEAFF
- TRBJ2-1 TRBV5-1 - TGCGCCAGCAGCCTCAGGGAATTCTACAATGAGCAGTTCTTC CASSLREFYNEQFF
once TRBJ1-6 TRBV28 - TGTGCCAGCAGTGGACAAAATTCACCCCTCCACTTT CASSGQNSPLHF
- TRBJ2-5 TRBV23-1 - TGCGCCAGAGCAAGGGGCCAAGAGACCCAGTACTTC CARARGQETQYF
once TRBJ1-5 TRBV2 TRBD1 TGTGCCAGCACCACAGGGGGGAGCAATCAGCCCCAGCATTTT CASTTGGSNQPQHF
- TRBJ1-5 TRBV6-6 TRBD1 TGTGCCAGCAGTCAGGGGACAGGGCTTCCCTATAATCAGCCCCAGCATTTT CASSQGTGLPYNQPQHF
few TRBJ1-2 TRBV7-2 - TGTGCCAGCAGCGCTAGCTCCGGAAACAACTATGGCTACACCTTC CASSASSGNNYGYTF
- TRBJ2-1 TRBV18 TRBD2 TGTGCCAGCTCACCTCTGGGCGGGGGGTACAATGAGCAGTTCTTC CASSPLGGGYNEQFF
- TRBJ1-1 TRBV18 - TGTGCCAGCTCACCACGCCTTTGGACACCCAACACTGAAGCTTTCTTT CASSPRLWTPNTEAFF
- TRBJ1-1 TRBV30 - TGTGCCTGGAAGGGGACTGACTTGGGTGCTTTCTTT CAWKGTDLGAFF
- TRBJ2-5 TRBV4-1 TRBD2 TGCGCCAGCAGCCTCCGACTAGCGGGACTCCAAGAGACCCAGTACTTC CASSLRLAGLQETQYF
few TRBJ2-1 TRBV10-1 TRBD2 TGCGCCAGCAGTTCTAGCGGAACCTACAATGAGCAGTTCTTC CASSSSGTYNEQFF
few TRBJ1-6 TRBV21-1 - TGTGCCAGCAGCAAAAGCACGGGGACAGCGCTTTCTTATAGCTATAATTCACCCCTCCACTTT CASSKSTGTALSYSYNSPLHF
- TRBJ2-3 TRBV21-1 - TGTGCCAGCAGCAAAGAACCCATGCAGCACAGAGATACGCAGTATTTT CASSKEPMQHRDTQYF